The 20 T cell receptor beta chains below come from one sample, sequenced in a study of blood T cell repertoires in COVID-19. Assay used: immunoSEQ multiplex PCR; TCRdb lists only in-frame clones, some missing. The sample yields approximately 390,000 clones, around 90% seen once. Sequencing was carried out using PBMCs or T cells enriched from blood (not recorded which). Source of these receptors: a woman aged 40 to 50 with acute COVID-19.

This clone appeared once. The chain couples TRBV7-2 to TRBJ1-2; D is unresolved. With 5 bases removed from V and 3 bases from J, the gap between germline ends came to 16 bases. Germline V lookup: CDR1 SGHTA, CDR2 FQGNSA. This CDR3 is built from 15 residues. For the CDR3, the DNA is TGTGCCAGCAGCCCGAGGGCTGGGGATCACTATGGCTACACCTTC. Amino acid sequence: CASSPRAGDHYGYTF.

This chain uses TRBV5-1 with TRBJ1-6, with D perhaps matching TRBD1 (6 bases). The CDR3 totals 13 residues. V lost 7 bases to trimming and J lost 7 bases, with 12 bases between them. Germline V gene data show CDR1 as SGHRS and CDR2 as YFSETQ. This CDR3 reads CASARGENSPLHF. In DNA form, the CDR3 reads TGCGCCAGCGCCAGGGGCGAAAATTCACCCCTCCACTTT.

This rearrangement joins TRBV9 to TRBJ2-7; 7 bases map to TRBD1. J was trimmed by 4 bases and V by 0 bases; bases with no gene match: 4. The V gene's germline CDR1 is SGDLS and CDR2 YYNGEE. This CDR3 region has 14 residues. Written as DNA, the CDR3 is TGTGCCAGCAGCGTAGCGGGACAGAGGTACGAGCAGTACTTC. Translating gives CASSVAGQRYEQYF.

The rearrangement links TRBV6-5 to TRBJ1-2; 9 nucleotides line up with TRBD1. V trimming: 10 bases; J trimming: 4 bases; junction bases outside the gene matches: 4. This CDR3 spans 12 amino acids. Looked up from germline, CDR1 is MNHEY and CDR2 is SVGAGI. The CDR3 here is CATSTGGYGYTF. CDR3 nucleotide sequence: TGTGCCACCTCGACAGGGGGCTATGGCTACACCTTC.

V is TRBV5-1 and J is TRBJ2-7, with D unclear. This CDR3 contains 15 residues. V was cut by 4 bases and J by 0 bases, with 14 bases left in between. In germline, CDR1 is SGHRS, CDR2 YFSETQ. The CDR3: CASSTTDTNSYEQYF. The CDR3 DNA follows: TGCGCCAGCAGCACGACCGACACAAACTCCTACGAGCAGTACTTC. The full variable domain, rest sourced from reference TRBV5-1 and TRBJ2-7, is KAGVTQTPRYLIKTRGQQVTLSCSPISGHRSVSWYQQTPGQGLQFLFEYFSETQRNKGNFPGRFSGRQFSNSRSEMNVSTLELGDSALYLCASSTTDTNSYEQYFGPGTRLTVT.

The chain recombines TRBV27 with TRBJ1-2; 10 bases line up with TRBD1. The V and J ends lost 4 bases and 7 bases, in that order; junction bases with no gene match: 6. Germline V gives CDR1 MNHEY, CDR2 SMNVEV (reference sequence). The CDR3 is 14 residues long. The CDR3 sequence: CASSSGTGVRGYTF. The CDR3 DNA reads as TGTGCCAGCAGTTCCGGGACAGGGGTGCGTGGCTACACCTTC.

CDR3 DNA: TGTGCCAGCAGCTACGGGGGACAGGGAATCTCTGGAAACACCATATATTTT. Amino acids: CASSYGGQGISGNTIYF. The chain uses TRBV3-1 (or the pseudogene TRBV3-2) and TRBJ1-3, with 9 bases matching TRBD1. CDR1 LGHDT and CDR2 YNNKEL come from the germline V gene (reference sequence). V lost 5 bases, J lost 0 bases, and 8 bases stayed unmatched. This CDR3 has 17 amino acids.

The chain couples TRBV29-1 to TRBJ1-1, with 10 bases matching TRBD1. Germline assignment: CDR1 SQVTM and CDR2 ANQGSEA. V gave up 7 bases and J gave up 5 bases; unmatched junction bases: 7. The CDR3 consists of 13 residues. The CDR3 coding sequence is TGCAGCGAGGAGCGACAGGGGGCTACTGAAGCTTTCTTT. Protein: CSEERQGATEAFF.

As to this clone: The junction departs from germline at one end; a sequencing error may be responsible. The genes are TRBV6-5 and TRBJ1-2; D is perhaps TRBD1 (6 bases). Per germline, CDR1 MNHEY and CDR2 SVGAGI. The CDR3 spans 13 residues. The chain's CDR3 is CASSDSTGYGYTF. The CDR3 DNA follows: TGTGCCAGCAGTGACTCGACAGGTTATGGCTACACCTTC.

The gene calls are TRBV19 and TRBJ1-2; D call uncertain. Germline V gene lookup returns CDR1 LNHDA and CDR2 SQIVND (reference sequence). This CDR3 is 14 amino acids long. V lost 3 bases to trimming and J lost 1 base, with 9 bases between them. The CDR3 DNA sequence: TGTGCCAGTAGTATGTCGCTGAGTAACTATGGCTACACCTTC. This encodes CASSMSLSNYGYTF. The entire variable domain, with the rest obtained from reference TRBV19 and TRBJ1-2, is as follows: DGGITQSPKYLFRKEGQNVTLSCEQNLNHDAMYWYRQDPGQGLRLIYYSQIVNDFQKGDIAEGYSVSREKKESFPLTVTSAQKNPTAFYLCASSMSLSNYGYTFGSGTRLTVV.

The chain joins TRBV6-5 to TRBJ1-1; D is perhaps TRBD1 (6 bases). Germline CDR1 and CDR2: MNHEY and SVGAGI. The V and J ends lost 7 bases and 2 bases respectively, with 17 bases between them. The CDR3 runs 15 residues. The CDR3 is CASTWGRQINTEAFF. The CDR3 DNA sequence: TGTGCCAGCACCTGGGGGCGGCAGATCAACACTGAAGCTTTCTTT.

The rearrangement joins TRBV2 to TRBJ1-5; 9 bases map to TRBD1. The trim removed 6 bases at V and 5 bases at J, leaving 14 bases unmatched. CDR3 length equals 17 residues. CDR1 and CDR2 from the germline V gene are SNHLY and FYNNEI. Written as DNA, the CDR3 is TGTGCCAGCAGACCCTCCCCGGGACAGGGAGGATATCAGCCCCAGCATTTT. Protein product: CASRPSPGQGGYQPQHF.

The V gene is TRBV6-6, the J gene TRBJ1-2, with 8 bases fitting TRBD1. Germline V gene data show CDR1 as MNHNY and CDR2 as SVGAGI (reference sequence). The CDR3 has 15 residues. V lost 3 bases and J lost 4; bases outside the gene matches: 7. CDR3 residues: CASSYPKGTGYGYTF. In nucleotides, the CDR3 is TGTGCCAGCAGTTATCCAAAGGGGACAGGCTATGGCTACACCTTC.

This chain joins TRBV2 and TRBJ1-2, with D uncertain. Germline V CDR1 and CDR2: SNHLY, FYNNEI. CDR3 length: 12 residues. V was clipped by 5 bases and J by 8 bases, with 12 bases between them. The CDR3 loop reads CASSYREVGYTF. CDR3 coding DNA: TGTGCCAGCAGTTACCGGGAAGTCGGCTACACCTTC.

The V call is TRBV7-2, the J call TRBJ2-1; the match to TRBD1 covers 7 bases. The germline CDR1 and CDR2 sequences are SGHTA and FQGNSA. The CDR3 totals 18 residues. The V segment lost 2 bases and the J segment 7 bases; nucleotides outside the gene matches: 17. The CDR3 here is CASSLSFLYQGVKNEQFF. CDR3 nucleotides: TGTGCCAGCAGCTTAAGTTTTCTTTATCAGGGGGTAAAAAATGAGCAGTTCTTC.

V usage is TRBV7-2 and J usage is TRBJ2-7; 7 bases agree with TRBD1. Germline V lookup: CDR1 SGHTA, CDR2 FQGNSA. V was clipped by 3 bases and J by 6 bases; unmatched bases: 8. The CDR3 is made up of 14 amino acids. CDR3 sequence reads: CASSFWTGWAEQYF. CDR3 nucleotides: TGTGCCAGCAGCTTCTGGACAGGTTGGGCCGAGCAGTACTTC.

V and J are TRBV7-9 and TRBJ2-1; TRBD2 aligns across 10 bases. V shed 6 bases, J shed 1 base, and the junction held 6 bases outside the gene matches. CDR3 length equals 16 residues. Per the germline V gene, CDR1 is SEHNR and CDR2 is FQNEAQ (reference sequence). The CDR3 protein is CASSASGGVSYNEQFF. The DNA for the CDR3 is TGTGCCAGCAGTGCCAGCGGGGGGGTGTCCTACAATGAGCAGTTCTTC.

V and J are TRBV18 and TRBJ2-5, with TRBD1 identical over 8 bases. This CDR3 region has 16 residues. J gave up 4 bases and V 1 base, and 8 bases lay outside the gene matches. CDR1 and CDR2 from the germline V gene are KGHSH and LQKENI. In DNA, the CDR3 is TGTGCCAGCTCACCACTTAGGACAGGGTTAGGAGAGACCCAGTACTTC. Its translation is CASSPLRTGLGETQYF.

The chain links TRBV12-5 to TRBJ1-2; maybe TRBD1 (5 bases). V was clipped by 0 bases and J by 0 bases, with 8 bases between them. From germline, CDR1 is LGHNT and CDR2 FRNRAP. CDR3 size: 15 residues. The CDR3 nucleotides are TGTGCTAGTGGTTTGGTACTGGGGCCTAACTATGGCTACACCTTC. It is translated as CASGLVLGPNYGYTF.

V usage is TRBV6-5 and J usage is TRBJ1-1; no clear D. V shed 0 bases and J shed 11 bases, with 16 bases lying between them. There are 14 residues in the CDR3. Germline CDR1 MNHEY, CDR2 SVGAGI. The CDR3 DNA is TGTGCCAGCAGTTACTCGAGTAGTCGGTTTGAGGCTTTCTTT. This sequence encodes CASSYSSSRFEAFF.